The 32 T cell receptor beta chains presented below share a single source sample, sequenced in a study of T cell responses to AZD1222 COVID-19 vaccine. Assay: immunoSEQ multiplex PCR; the TCRdb copy retains only in-frame clones and omits some. The sample carries over 100,000 clones, around 90% recorded once. This sample comprised peripheral blood, obtained on day 0 of AZD1222 vaccination. The receptors derive from an adult in good health.

This sequence joins TRBV18 and TRBJ1-4; D is undetermined. There are 14 residues in the CDR3. The V end was cut by 3 bases, the J end by 0 bases, with 5 bases between. Germline CDR1 KGHSH, CDR2 LQKENI. The CDR3 sequence is CASSPAATNEKLFF. In nucleotides, the CDR3 is TGTGCCAGCTCACCGGCTGCAACTAATGAAAAACTGTTTTTT.

V and J are TRBV12-3 or TRBV12-4 and TRBJ1-3; no clear D gene. The CDR3 runs to 13 residues. Trimming cost V 4 bases and J 0 bases, with 4 bases left between them. CDR3 in DNA: TGTGCCAGCAGTTGGAGCTCTGGAAACACCATATATTTT. This translates into CASSWSSGNTIYF.

In nucleotides, the CDR3 is TGTGCCAGCAGCCAAAGTTCAGGACAGGTCTATGGCTACACCTTC. This gives the protein CASSQSSGQVYGYTF. The chain is built from TRBV3-1 (or the pseudogene TRBV3-2) and TRBJ1-2, with 7 bases identical to TRBD1. The CDR3 is made up of 15 amino acids. Trimming at V came to 2 bases and at J to 4 bases, leaving 7 bases not matched to a gene. Germline V gene lookup returns CDR1 LGHDT and CDR2 YNNKEL (reference sequence).

This chain's CDR3 is CASLQKSNYGYTF. CDR3 in DNA: TGTGCCAGCCTCCAGAAGTCGAACTATGGCTACACCTTC. V usage is TRBV6-5 and J usage is TRBJ1-2, with D unresolved. CDR1 and CDR2 from the germline V gene are MNHEY and SVGAGI. The CDR3 is 13 amino acids. Trimming shortened V by 8 bases and J by 2 bases, and 12 bases separated the two germline ends.

The chain recombines TRBV29-1 with TRBJ1-4; D might be TRBD1 (5 bases). The CDR3 length is 13 residues. CDR1 is SQVTM, CDR2 ANQGSEA, per germline. V was pared by 4 bases and J by 5 bases, with 11 bases between. This CDR3 is CSVVPGTNEKLFF. The DNA of the CDR3 is TGCAGCGTTGTTCCAGGGACGAATGAAAAACTGTTTTTT.

The V call is TRBV10-3, the J call TRBJ1-5; D is uncertain. The CDR3 covers 13 residues. The ends were cut back, 0 bases at V and 6 bases at J, with 6 bases in the middle. CDR1 and CDR2 (germline): ENHRY, SYGVKD. DNA of the CDR3: TGTGCCATCAGTGAGTCCGGGGTTCAGCCCCAGCATTTT. It translates to CAISESGVQPQHF.

V usage is TRBV6-1 and J usage is TRBJ1-1, with D tentatively TRBD1 (6 bases). With 4 bases removed from V and 1 base from J, the gap between germline ends came to 16 bases. CDR1 is MNHNS, CDR2 SASEGT, per germline. The CDR3 runs 16 residues. The CDR3 DNA reads TGTGCCAGCAGTGCAAACCCTACAGGGACGAACACTGAAGCTTTCTTT. This gives the protein CASSANPTGTNTEAFF.

This chain connects TRBV5-6 to TRBJ2-3; the D gene is possibly TRBD1 (5 bases). The CDR3 runs 15 residues. The V and J ends lost 2 bases and 1 base respectively, with 11 bases between them. Germline V gene lookup returns CDR1 SGHDT and CDR2 YYEEEE. CDR3 region: CASSFRVVGTDTQYF. The CDR3 nucleotides are TGTGCCAGCAGCTTCAGGGTTGTAGGCACAGATACGCAGTATTTT.

DNA of the CDR3: TGTGCCAGCAGCATTCTGATGATCGGCTACAATGAGCAGTTCTTC. Translating gives CASSILMIGYNEQFF. The rearrangement joins TRBV5-4 to TRBJ2-1, with D unclear. Looked up from germline, CDR1 is SGHNT and CDR2 is YYREEE (reference sequence). The CDR3 has 15 residues. Trimming removed 4 bases at V and 3 bases at J, with 14 bases between.

The gene calls are TRBV7-9 and TRBJ2-3; 9 bases match TRBD2. This CDR3 comprises 15 residues. With 5 bases clipped from V and 6 bases from J, the junction kept 9 bases outside the gene matches. Germline-derived CDR1 and CDR2 are SEHNR and FQNEAQ (reference sequence). DNA of the CDR3: TGTGCCAGCAGCGTGACCAGTACTAGCGGGGATACGCAGTATTTT. It translates to CASSVTSTSGDTQYF.

The chain combines TRBV19 with TRBJ1-2; D unresolved. Deletions cut 0 bases from V and 7 bases from J, with 15 bases between. Germline loops: CDR1 LNHDA, CDR2 SQIVND (reference sequence). This CDR3 has 15 residues. CDR3 nucleotide sequence: TGTGCCAGTAGTATAGATCGTCCTGACTGGCCTGGCTACACCTTC. Amino acids: CASSIDRPDWPGYTF.

V and J are TRBV30 and TRBJ1-2, with a weak D call TRBD1 (6 bases). There are 11 residues in the CDR3. The germline V gene has CDR1 GTSNPN and CDR2 SVGIG (reference sequence). The V gene lost 7 bases and the J gene lost 4 bases, with 10 bases spanning the gap. The CDR3 is CAYRVAYGYTF. DNA for the CDR3: TGTGCCTACAGGGTTGCCTATGGCTACACCTTC.

V usage is TRBV13 and J usage is TRBJ2-1, with 7 bases that match TRBD1. Germline lookup yields CDR1 PRHDT and CDR2 FYEKMQ (reference sequence). The V and J ends lost 5 bases and 5 bases, in that order; junction bases with no gene match: 6. The CDR3 consists of 14 residues. CDR3: CASSIGTANNEQFF. CDR3 DNA: TGTGCCAGCAGCATCGGGACAGCTAACAATGAGCAGTTCTTC.

The rearrangement joins TRBV7-9 to TRBJ2-1; 7 bases fit TRBD1. Trimming took 5 bases from V and 4 from J; bases not matched to a gene: 8. This CDR3 is built from 15 residues. Germline-derived CDR1 and CDR2 are SEHNR and FQNEAQ (reference sequence). CDR3 sequence: CASSPPGTEYNEQFF. In DNA form, the CDR3 reads TGTGCCAGCAGCCCCCCCGGGACAGAGTACAATGAGCAGTTCTTC. The variable domain in full, completed from reference TRBV7-9 and TRBJ2-1, reads DTGVSQNPRHKITKRGQNVTFRCDPISEHNRLYWYRQTLGQGPEFLTYFQNEAQLEKSRLLSDRFSAERPKGSFSTLEIQRTEQGDSAMYLCASSPPGTEYNEQFFGPGTRLTVL.

The genes are TRBV9 and TRBJ2-3; unclear D gene. V lost 1 base, J lost 1 base, and 7 bases lay in between. This CDR3 comprises 14 residues. Per the germline V gene, CDR1 is SGDLS and CDR2 is YYNGEE. CDR3 bases: TGTGCCAGCAGCGTAATATCCCGCACAGATACGCAGTATTTT. This encodes CASSVISRTDTQYF.

The chain couples TRBV28 to TRBJ2-7; tentatively, D is TRBD2 (6 bases). CDR1 is MDHEN, CDR2 SYDVKM, per germline. There are 14 residues in the CDR3. V gave up 5 bases and J gave up 9 bases, with 20 bases separating them. CDR3 sequence reads: CASSTKPPGLGQYF. The CDR3 DNA reads as TGTGCCAGCAGTACAAAACCTCCGGGACTGGGGCAGTACTTC.

The V call is TRBV24-1, the J call TRBJ2-3, with 11 positions matching TRBD2. CDR3 length: 15 amino acids. The V gene end was trimmed by 3 bases and the J gene end by 3 bases; junction bases not matched to a gene: 1. The germline gives CDR1 KGHDR, CDR2 SFDVKD. The chain's CDR3 is CATSDGTSGTDTQYF. The CDR3 DNA sequence: TGTGCCACCAGTGATGGGACTAGCGGTACAGATACGCAGTATTTT.

CDR3 in amino acids: CASSLRRGTEAFF. The CDR3 coding sequence is TGTGCCAGCAGCTTACGACGGGGCACTGAAGCTTTCTTT. The chain joins TRBV13 to TRBJ1-1, with no clear D. Between the trimmed V and J ends, which lost 2 bases and 4 bases, there was a span of 8 bases. Germline V gene lookup returns CDR1 PRHDT and CDR2 FYEKMQ (reference sequence). This CDR3 has 13 residues.

The count of this clone is one. The chain has TRBV19 and TRBJ1-2; D possibly corresponds to TRBD1 (6 bases). The V and J ends lost 4 bases and 2 bases respectively, with 17 bases between them. The CDR3 sequence is 16 residues long. Looked up from germline, CDR1 is LNHDA and CDR2 is SQIVND (reference sequence). This CDR3 is CASSKAAQTGNYGYTF. DNA for the CDR3: TGTGCCAGTAGTAAAGCCGCCCAGACAGGAAACTATGGCTACACCTTC.

This clone was detected only once. The rearrangement links TRBV4-2 to TRBJ2-1; 11 nucleotides match TRBD2. Germline CDR1 LGHNA, CDR2 YNFKEQ. This CDR3 has 15 residues. The J segment lost 5 bases and the V segment lost 4 bases, leaving 4 bases of the junction unmatched. CDR3 DNA: TGTGCCAGCAGCCTTAGCGGGAGGGCGGACAATGAGCAGTTCTTC. The encoded protein is CASSLSGRADNEQFF.

The V call is TRBV19, the J call TRBJ2-3, with a weak D call TRBD2 (6 bases). The CDR3 contains 13 residues. Germline V gene data show CDR1 as LNHDA and CDR2 as SQIVND (reference sequence). V gave up 6 bases and J gave up 5 bases, with 12 bases separating them. As DNA, the CDR3 is TGTGCCAGTAGACGCGGGAATGGAGATACGCAGTATTTT. Translated: CASRRGNGDTQYF. Full variable domain (missing parts from reference TRBV19 and TRBJ2-3): DGGITQSPKYLFRKEGQNVTLSCEQNLNHDAMYWYRQDPGQGLRLIYYSQIVNDFQKGDIAEGYSVSREKKESFPLTVTSAQKNPTAFYLCASRRGNGDTQYFGPGTRLTVL.

This sequence joins TRBV11-2 and TRBJ1-4; 7 nucleotides agree with TRBD1. The V gene end was trimmed by 7 bases and the J gene end by 7 bases; junction bases not matched to a gene: 6. From germline, CDR1 is SGHAT and CDR2 FQNNGV. CDR3 length: 13 residues. The CDR3 loop is CASTRDRGEKLFF. CDR3 nucleotide sequence: TGTGCCAGCACTCGGGACAGAGGTGAAAAACTGTTTTTT.

The chain has TRBV15 and TRBJ1-4; 8 nucleotides agree with TRBD1. CDR1 LNHNV and CDR2 YYDKDF come from the germline V gene (reference sequence). The J segment lost 7 bases and the V segment lost 5 bases, leaving 3 bases of the junction unmatched. This CDR3 is 13 amino acids long. The CDR3 loop reads CATSARGPEKLFF. The CDR3 DNA follows: TGTGCCACCAGCGCCAGGGGGCCTGAAAAACTGTTTTTT.

This sequence joins TRBV18 and TRBJ1-1, with no clear D. Germline CDR1 KGHSH, CDR2 LQKENI. The CDR3 length is 16 residues. The germline V and J ends were trimmed by 1 base and 1 base, with 13 bases remaining between them. The CDR3 is CASSPLGHRANTEAFF. Here the CDR3 DNA reads TGTGCCAGCTCACCACTAGGTCATAGGGCGAACACTGAAGCTTTCTTT.

The chain is built from TRBV27 and TRBJ1-1; D is unclear. The CDR3 length is 12 residues. V was cut by 5 bases and J by 7 bases, with 11 bases left in between. The V gene's germline CDR1 is MNHEY and CDR2 SMNVEV (reference sequence). CDR3 DNA: TGTGCCAGCAGTAGTCTGAGCAGTGAAGCTTTCTTT. Translating it yields CASSSLSSEAFF.

CDR3 DNA: TGCGCCAGCAGCCGATCCGGGACTAGCGGGATCACCGGGGAGCTGTTTTTT. It translates to CASSRSGTSGITGELFF. The rearrangement uses TRBV5-1 and TRBJ2-2; 13 nucleotides align to TRBD2. The germline V gene has CDR1 SGHRS and CDR2 YFSETQ. The CDR3 covers 17 residues. The V gene end was trimmed by 4 bases and the J gene end by 4 bases; junction bases not matched to a gene: 7.

The CDR3 sequence: CASSRDSIISDYGYTF. CDR3 coding DNA: TGTGCCAGCAGCCGGGACAGTATTATCTCGGACTATGGCTACACCTTC. J is TRBJ1-2 and V is TRBV6-9; 7 nucleotides agree with TRBD1. V shed 6 bases, J shed 3 bases, and the junction held 13 bases outside the gene matches. The CDR3 runs to 16 residues. CDR1 and CDR2 (germline): MNHGY, SVAAGI.

DNA for the CDR3: TGTGCCAGCAGTTTATACTATGGACGGGGGGCCGGAAAACTGTTTTTT. Encoded protein: CASSLYYGRGAGKLFF. The rearrangement joins TRBV28 to TRBJ1-4; tentative D call: TRBD1 (6 bases). The CDR3 extends over 16 amino acids. Germline V gene sequence: CDR1 MDHEN, CDR2 SYDVKM. Trimming pared 1 base from V and 10 bases from J, leaving 19 bases between.

This chain uses TRBV5-1 with TRBJ2-3; 11 positions match TRBD2. In germline, CDR1 is SGHRS, CDR2 YFSETQ. CDR3 length: 17 residues. V trimming: 3 bases; J trimming: 5 bases; junction bases outside the gene matches: 11. For the CDR3, the DNA is TGCGCCAGCAGCTCCGGCGCTAGCGGGGGGATTTTAGATACGCAGTATTTT. Its protein is CASSSGASGGILDTQYF.

The genes are TRBV5-6 and TRBJ2-7; perhaps TRBD2 as D (7 bases). The germline gives CDR1 SGHDT, CDR2 YYEEEE. The CDR3 extends over 18 amino acids. Deletions cut 0 bases from V and 2 bases from J, with 21 bases between. CDR3 sequence: CASSLAGGGGYTTYEQYF. The CDR3 nucleotides read TGTGCCAGCAGCTTGGCAGGTGGCGGGGGCTATACCACCTACGAGCAGTACTTC.

V gene TRBV5-8 combines with J gene TRBJ1-1; tentative D call: TRBD1 (6 bases). The CDR3 consists of 14 residues. In germline, CDR1 is SGHTS, CDR2 YDEGEE. The V end was cut by 4 bases, the J end by 0 bases, with 10 bases between. CDR3 DNA sequence: TGTGCCAGCAGCAAGGGACACTTGAACACTGAAGCTTTCTTT. It specifies CASSKGHLNTEAFF.

The rearrangement links TRBV5-1 to TRBJ1-4; a weak D match, TRBD1 (6 bases). Trimming shortened V by 6 bases and J by 7 bases, and 19 bases separated the two germline ends. CDR1 is SGHRS and CDR2 is YFSETQ in the germline V gene. This CDR3 has 15 residues. Written as DNA, the CDR3 is TGCGCCAGCACCCCCACCGGGACATGGGGTGAAAAACTGTTTTTT. Encoded protein: CASTPTGTWGEKLFF.